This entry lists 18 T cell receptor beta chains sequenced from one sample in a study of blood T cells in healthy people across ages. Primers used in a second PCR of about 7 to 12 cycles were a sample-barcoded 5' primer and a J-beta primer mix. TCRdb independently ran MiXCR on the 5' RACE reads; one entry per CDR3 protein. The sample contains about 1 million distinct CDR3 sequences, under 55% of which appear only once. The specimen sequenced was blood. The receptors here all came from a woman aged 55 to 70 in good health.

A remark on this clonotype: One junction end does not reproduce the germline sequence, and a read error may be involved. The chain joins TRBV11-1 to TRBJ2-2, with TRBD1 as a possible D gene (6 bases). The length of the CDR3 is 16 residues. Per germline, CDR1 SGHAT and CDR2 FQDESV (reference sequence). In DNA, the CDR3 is TGTGCCGGCAGCTTATCTCGGCCAGGGGCGCCCGGGGAGCTGTTTTTT. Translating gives CAGSLSRPGAPGELFF.

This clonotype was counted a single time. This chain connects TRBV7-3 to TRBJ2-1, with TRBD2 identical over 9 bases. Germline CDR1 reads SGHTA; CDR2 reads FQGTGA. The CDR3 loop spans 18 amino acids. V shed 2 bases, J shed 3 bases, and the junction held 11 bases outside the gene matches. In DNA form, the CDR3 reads TGTGCCAGCAGCTTATCCCCTAATAGCGGGAGTGGCTACAATGAGCAGTTCTTC. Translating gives CASSLSPNSGSGYNEQFF.

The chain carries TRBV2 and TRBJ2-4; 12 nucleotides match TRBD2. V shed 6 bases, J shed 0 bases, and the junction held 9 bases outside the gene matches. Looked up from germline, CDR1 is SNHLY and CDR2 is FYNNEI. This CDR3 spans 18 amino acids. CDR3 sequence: CASRNLAGGILAKNIQYF. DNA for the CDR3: TGTGCCAGCAGAAACCTAGCGGGGGGGATTCTAGCCAAAAACATTCAGTACTTC.

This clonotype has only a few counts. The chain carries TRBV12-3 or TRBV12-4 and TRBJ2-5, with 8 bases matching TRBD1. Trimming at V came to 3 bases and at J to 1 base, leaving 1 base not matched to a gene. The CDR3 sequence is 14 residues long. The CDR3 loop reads CASSFQGAQETQYF. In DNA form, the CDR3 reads TGTGCCAGCAGTTTTCAGGGGGCCCAAGAGACCCAGTACTTC.

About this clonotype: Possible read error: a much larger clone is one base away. CDR3 sequence (DNA): TGCAGCGTAACGCCCTGGCGCAGCAACCACCAAGAGACCCAGTTCTTC. Its translation: CSVTPWRSNHQETQFF. The genes are TRBV29-1 and TRBJ2-5; unclear D gene. The tail of the sequence fits TRBJ2-1 better, so the J call may be wrong. Germline CDR1 and CDR2: SQVTM and ANQGSEA. The CDR3 loop spans 16 amino acids.

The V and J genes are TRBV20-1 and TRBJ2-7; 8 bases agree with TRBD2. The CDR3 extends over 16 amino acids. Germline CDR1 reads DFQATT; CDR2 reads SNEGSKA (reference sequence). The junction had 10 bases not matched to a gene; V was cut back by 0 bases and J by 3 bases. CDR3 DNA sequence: TGCAGTGCTAGAGATACGGGGCGGGAGGTGAACTACGAGCAGTACTTC. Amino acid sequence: CSARDTGREVNYEQYF.

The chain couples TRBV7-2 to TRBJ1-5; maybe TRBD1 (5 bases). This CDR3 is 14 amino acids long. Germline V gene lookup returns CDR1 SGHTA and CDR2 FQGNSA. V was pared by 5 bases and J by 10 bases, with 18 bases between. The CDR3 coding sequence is TGTGCCAGCAGCATCGGCACAGCGGGGGAACCCCAGCATTTT. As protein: CASSIGTAGEPQHF. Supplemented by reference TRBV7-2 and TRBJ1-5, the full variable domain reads GAGVSQSPSNKVTEKGKDVELRCDPISGHTALYWYRQSLGQGLEFLIYFQGNSAPDKSGLPSDRFSAERTGGSVSTLTIQRTQQEDSAVYLCASSIGTAGEPQHFGDGTRLSIL.

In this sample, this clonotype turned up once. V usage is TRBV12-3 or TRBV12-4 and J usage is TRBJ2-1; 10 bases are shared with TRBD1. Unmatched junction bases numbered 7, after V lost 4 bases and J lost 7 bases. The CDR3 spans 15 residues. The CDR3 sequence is CASSSVTGGGNEQFF. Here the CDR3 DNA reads TGTGCCAGCAGTTCGGTGACAGGGGGCGGGAATGAGCAGTTCTTC.

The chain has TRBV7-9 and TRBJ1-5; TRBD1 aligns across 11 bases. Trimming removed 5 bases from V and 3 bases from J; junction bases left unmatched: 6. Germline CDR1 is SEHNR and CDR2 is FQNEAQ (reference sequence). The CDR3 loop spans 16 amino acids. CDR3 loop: CASSLGTGGDNQPQHF. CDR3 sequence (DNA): TGTGCCAGCAGCCTGGGGACAGGGGGGGACAATCAGCCCCAGCATTTT.

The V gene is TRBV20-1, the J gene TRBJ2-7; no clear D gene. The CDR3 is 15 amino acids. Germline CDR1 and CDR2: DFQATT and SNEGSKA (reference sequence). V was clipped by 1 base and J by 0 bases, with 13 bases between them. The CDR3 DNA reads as TGCAGTGCTAGAGGGGCACCGGCGAGCTCCTACGAGCAGTACTTC. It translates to CSARGAPASSYEQYF.

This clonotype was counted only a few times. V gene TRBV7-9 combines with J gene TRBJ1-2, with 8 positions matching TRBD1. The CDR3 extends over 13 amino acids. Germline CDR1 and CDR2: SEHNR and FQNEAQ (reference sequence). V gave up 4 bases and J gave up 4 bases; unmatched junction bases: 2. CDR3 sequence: CASSSDRAYGYTF. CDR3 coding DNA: TGTGCCAGCAGCTCGGACAGGGCCTATGGCTACACCTTC. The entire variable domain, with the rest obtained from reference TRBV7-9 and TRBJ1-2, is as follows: DTGVSQNPRHKITKRGQNVTFRCDPISEHNRLYWYRQTLGQGPEFLTYFQNEAQLEKSRLLSDRFSAERPKGSFSTLEIQRTEQGDSAMYLCASSSDRAYGYTFGSGTRLTVV.

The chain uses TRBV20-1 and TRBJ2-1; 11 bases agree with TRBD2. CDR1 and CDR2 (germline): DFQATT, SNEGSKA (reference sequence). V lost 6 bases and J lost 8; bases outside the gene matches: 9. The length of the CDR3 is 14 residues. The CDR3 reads CSAPLAGGGYEQFF. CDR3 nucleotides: TGCAGTGCCCCCCTAGCGGGGGGTGGGTATGAGCAGTTCTTC.

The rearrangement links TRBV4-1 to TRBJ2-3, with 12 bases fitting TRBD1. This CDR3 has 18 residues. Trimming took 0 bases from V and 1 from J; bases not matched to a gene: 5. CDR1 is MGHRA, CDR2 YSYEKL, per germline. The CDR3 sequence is CASSQEGTGGHGTDTQYF. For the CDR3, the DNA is TGCGCCAGCAGCCAAGAGGGGACAGGGGGCCATGGCACAGATACGCAGTATTTT.

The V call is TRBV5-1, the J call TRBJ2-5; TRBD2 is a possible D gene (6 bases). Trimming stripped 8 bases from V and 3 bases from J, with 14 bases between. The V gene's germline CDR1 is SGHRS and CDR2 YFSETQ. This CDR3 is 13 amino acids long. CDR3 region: CASQVGGKETQYF. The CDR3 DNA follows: TGCGCCAGTCAGGTCGGCGGGAAAGAGACCCAGTACTTC. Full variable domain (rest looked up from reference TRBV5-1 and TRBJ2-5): KAGVTQTPRYLIKTRGQQVTLSCSPISGHRSVSWYQQTPGQGLQFLFEYFSETQRNKGNFPGRFSGRQFSNSRSEMNVSTLELGDSALYLCASQVGGKETQYFGPGTRLLVL.

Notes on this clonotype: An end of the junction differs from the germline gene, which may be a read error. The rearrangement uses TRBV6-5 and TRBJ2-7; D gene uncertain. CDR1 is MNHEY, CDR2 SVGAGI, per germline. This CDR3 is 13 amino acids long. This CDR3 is CASSYSEPYEQYF. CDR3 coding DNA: TGTGCCAGCAGCTACTCCGAACCTTACGAGCAGTACTTC.

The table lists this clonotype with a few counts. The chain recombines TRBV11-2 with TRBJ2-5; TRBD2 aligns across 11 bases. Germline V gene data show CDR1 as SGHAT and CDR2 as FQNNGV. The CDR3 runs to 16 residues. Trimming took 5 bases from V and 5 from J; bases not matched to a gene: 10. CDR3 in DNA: TGTGCCAGCAGCGAAGTCGGGACTAGCGGAGCGGAGACCCAGTACTTC. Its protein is CASSEVGTSGAETQYF.

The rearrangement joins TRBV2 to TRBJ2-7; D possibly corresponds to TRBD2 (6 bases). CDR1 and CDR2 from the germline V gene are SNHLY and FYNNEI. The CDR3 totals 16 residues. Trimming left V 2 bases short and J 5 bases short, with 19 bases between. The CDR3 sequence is CASSETLAGSKNEQYF. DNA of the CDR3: TGTGCCAGCAGTGAAACCCTTGCCGGGAGTAAGAACGAGCAGTACTTC.

The chain's CDR3 is CASTYRGGPREQFF. In nucleotides, the CDR3 is TGTGCCAGCACCTACCGGGGAGGACCGCGAGAGCAGTTCTTC. V and J are TRBV5-4 and TRBJ2-1; weak D call: TRBD2 (6 bases). This CDR3 spans 14 amino acids. V was clipped by 6 bases and J by 10 bases, with 20 bases between them. The germline V gene has CDR1 SGHNT and CDR2 YYREEE (reference sequence).